Shown below are 14 T cell receptor beta chains from a single sample sequenced in a study of PD-1 blockade in classical Hodgkin lymphoma (dated by TCRdb to about 2020). The time point label, as the study defines it: cycle 2 day 1 (C2D1) of nivolumab. Relapse after autologous stem cell transplantation had occurred in all trial patients, and cohorts A, B and C were distinguished by prior brentuximab vedotin exposure. The library was obtained by the immunoSEQ multiplex PCR assay. Entries here come from immuneACCESS through TCRdb and include only in-frame sequences with V and J called. Some clones fail to appear in such tables; in the studies checked, an unresolved V gene covers under half of the shortfall, and the cause of the remainder is unknown. The sample table shows about 37,000 clones, and around 76% are seen once. 15% to 20% of the sample is in the top ten clones. Sequences were derived from peripheral blood mononuclear cells (PBMCs), sampled before the second cycle of nivolumab. The source is a human donor with classical Hodgkin lymphoma.

The J gene is TRBJ1-6, the V gene TRBV9; D might be TRBD1 (6 bases). This CDR3 region has 15 residues. Germline V gives CDR1 SGDLS, CDR2 YYNGEE. The germline V and J ends were trimmed by 4 bases and 7 bases, with 15 bases remaining between them. The CDR3 spells CASSSRGGGNSPLHF. The CDR3 DNA follows: TGTGCCAGCAGCTCACGCGGGGGGGGCAATTCACCCCTCCACTTT.

The rearrangement uses TRBV10-2 and TRBJ2-5; TRBD2 matches at 9 bases. The length of the CDR3 is 15 residues. The V segment lost 7 bases and the J segment 7 bases; nucleotides outside the gene matches: 13. Germline V gene sequence: CDR1 WSHSY, CDR2 SAAADI. CDR3 residues: CASTSEAGGSGTQYF. The CDR3, as DNA: TGCGCCAGCACCTCCGAAGCGGGGGGCTCGGGGACCCAGTACTTC.

The chain uses TRBV29-1 and TRBJ1-1; D unresolved. Germline V gene data show CDR1 as SQVTM and CDR2 as ANQGSEA. The CDR3 has 13 residues. The V and J ends lost 2 bases and 3 bases respectively, with 10 bases between them. The CDR3 spells CSVERGWDTEAFF. DNA for the CDR3: TGCAGCGTTGAACGGGGTTGGGACACTGAAGCTTTCTTT. The full variable domain, in which reference TRBV29-1 and TRBJ1-1 provide the parts outside the CDR3, is SAVISQKPSRDICQRGTSLTIQCQVDSQVTMMFWYRQQPGQSLTLIATANQGSEATYESGFVIDKFPISRPNLTFSTLTVSNMSPEDSSIYLCSVERGWDTEAFFGQGTRLTVV.

The V call is TRBV9, the J call TRBJ2-3; the D gene could be TRBD1 or TRBD2 (6 bases each). Trimming removed 1 base at V and 2 bases at J, with 17 bases between. The length of the CDR3 is 17 residues. Germline V gene sequence: CDR1 SGDLS, CDR2 YYNGEE. In nucleotides, the CDR3 is TGTGCCAGCAGCGTAAGAGGGGGGCCCCCGCCCACAGATACGCAGTATTTT. Amino acids: CASSVRGGPPPTDTQYF.

V is TRBV9 and J is TRBJ1-6, with D maybe TRBD1 (6 bases). V was cut by 3 bases and J by 8 bases, with 12 bases left in between. The CDR3 totals 14 residues. The germline CDR1 and CDR2 sequences are SGDLS and YYNGEE. CDR3 nucleotides: TGTGCCAGCAGCGCTTCAGGGGATCATTCACCCCTCCACTTT. This codes for CASSASGDHSPLHF.

The chain uses TRBV29-1 and TRBJ1-2; D perhaps matches TRBD1 (6 bases). Germline V gene sequence: CDR1 SQVTM, CDR2 ANQGSEA. V was shortened by 2 bases and J by 3 bases, with 10 bases between the two germline ends. The length of the CDR3 is 13 residues. The CDR3 loop reads CSVEKGGDYGYTF. In DNA, the CDR3 is TGCAGCGTTGAAAAAGGGGGTGACTATGGCTACACCTTC.

The chain joins TRBV7-2 to TRBJ2-3; TRBD2 aligns across 8 bases. This CDR3 spans 14 amino acids. J was trimmed by 5 bases and V by 5 bases; bases with no gene match: 6. The germline V gene encodes CDR1 SGHTA and CDR2 FQGNSA. Here the CDR3 reads CASSGRSGRDTQYF. The CDR3, as DNA: TGTGCCAGCAGCGGGAGGAGCGGGAGAGATACGCAGTATTTT.

This chain uses TRBV19 with TRBJ1-2; D remains unclear. Deletions cut 3 bases from V and 0 bases from J, with 14 bases between. This CDR3 contains 16 residues. Germline V lookup: CDR1 LNHDA, CDR2 SQIVND (reference sequence). In nucleotides, the CDR3 is TGTGCCAGTAGTATTGACACCCACAACCCTAACTATGGCTACACCTTC. Translation: CASSIDTHNPNYGYTF.

CDR3 loop: CASSVAKGTGGANTQYF. CDR3 DNA sequence: TGTGCCAGCAGCGTAGCCAAGGGGACAGGGGGCGCAAATACGCAGTATTTT. The V call is TRBV9, the J call TRBJ2-3; 12 bases line up with TRBD1. Trimming cost V 0 bases and J 7 bases; bases outside gene matches: 9. This CDR3 spans 17 amino acids. Germline CDR1 is SGDLS and CDR2 is YYNGEE.

The chain has TRBV13 and TRBJ2-1; 9 bases match TRBD2. The germline V gene encodes CDR1 PRHDT and CDR2 FYEKMQ (reference sequence). The CDR3 is 15 residues long. Trimming at V came to 1 base and at J to 6 bases, leaving 4 bases not matched to a gene. The CDR3 loop is CASSLERGASNEQFF. CDR3 DNA: TGTGCCAGCAGCTTAGAGCGGGGGGCTTCCAATGAGCAGTTCTTC.

This clone was detected only a few times. This chain connects TRBV11-2 to TRBJ1-1; D is uncertain. V was shortened by 4 bases and J by 7 bases, with 16 bases between the two germline ends. This CDR3 spans 14 amino acids. Germline V gene sequence: CDR1 SGHAT, CDR2 FQNNGV. The CDR3 loop is CASSYLGSAYEAFF. CDR3 bases: TGTGCCAGCAGCTATTTGGGCAGCGCTTATGAAGCTTTCTTT.

The chain joins TRBV7-2 to TRBJ2-3; 8 bases align to TRBD2. Germline V CDR1 and CDR2: SGHTA, FQGNSA. This CDR3 spans 17 amino acids. V was clipped by 1 base and J by 5 bases; unmatched bases: 11. Written as DNA, the CDR3 is TGTGCCAGCAGCTTAGGCCCCCCGACTAGCGCACAAGATACGCAGTATTTT. Encoded protein: CASSLGPPTSAQDTQYF.

The rearrangement links TRBV4-3 to TRBJ1-1, with D uncertain. Germline CDR1 is LGHNA and CDR2 is YSLEER. The CDR3 spans 16 residues. Deletions cut 3 bases from V and 2 bases from J, with 16 bases between. The chain's CDR3 is CASSHRRGSTNTEAFF. CDR3 sequence (DNA): TGCGCCAGCAGCCACCGCCGAGGCAGCACCAACACTGAAGCTTTCTTT.

The V and J genes are TRBV19 and TRBJ1-6, with D perhaps matching TRBD1 (6 bases). The V and J ends lost 1 base and 8 bases respectively, with 12 bases between them. The CDR3 sequence is 15 residues long. Germline V gene sequence: CDR1 LNHDA, CDR2 SQIVND (reference sequence). The CDR3 DNA is TGTGCCAGTAGTATAGTTAGCAGGGGTTATTCACCCCTCCACTTT. Its protein is CASSIVSRGYSPLHF.